The source of this T cell receptor beta chain is a study of T cell clones after liver transplantation. Study-wide background: Three of the eight recipients were HCV-positive; the rest had non-autoimmune, non-viral transplant indications. Study-wide points: In most of the 8 subjects, circulating graft-donor-reactive CD4 TCRbeta sequences fell significantly after transplant.

As concerns this clone: Its antigen is unknown.

Produced via immunoSEQ multiplex PCR; TCRdb's table is partial and in-frame only. The table records 15,000 to 20,000 clones, 80% to 90% of them present only once. With 1 base clipped from V and 4 bases from J, the junction kept 5 bases outside the gene matches. Germline V lookup: CDR1 MNHEY, CDR2 SMNVEV (reference sequence). CDR3 length: 16 amino acids. The chain recombines TRBV27 with TRBJ2-1, with 9 bases lining up with TRBD2. The TCR comes from a human patient who received a liver transplant. The graft donor may have given rise to some T cells. The source material was CD8+ T cells from blood, sampled roughly 3.5 years after liver transplant. The chain's CDR3 is CASSLWASGTYNEQFF. CDR3 in DNA: TGTGCCAGCAGTTTATGGGCTAGCGGGACATACAATGAGCAGTTCTTC.